Listed below are T cell receptor beta chains from one sample, sequenced in a study of cytomegalovirus exposure and HLA in healthy donors. Using immunoSEQ multiplex PCR, the repertoire was profiled, and TCRdb retains in-frame clones only, with some absent. Here the sample spans tens of thousands of clones, 73% being singletons. Sequenced sample: PBMCs. Receptors originate from a man in his forties or fifties in good health and CMV-seronegative. Both conserved end residues are part of each CDR3.

len: 13
v_gene: TRBV19
j_gene: TRBJ1-1
CDR3aa: CASSIVGTGEAFF

len: 14
v_gene: TRBV6-5
j_gene: TRBJ2-5
CDR3aa: CASTDSGGQETQYF

len: 15
v_gene: TRBV5-8
j_gene: TRBJ1-5
CDR3aa: CASSVDRGSNQPQHF

len: 19
v_gene: TRBV30
j_gene: TRBJ2-6
CDR3aa: CAWSPKSRQGFSGANVLTF

len: 16
v_gene: TRBV27
j_gene: TRBJ1-4
CDR3aa: CASSLSRQGLNEKLFF

len: 13
v_gene: TRBV9
j_gene: TRBJ2-3
CDR3aa: CASSVDWADTQYF

len: 12
v_gene: TRBV6-5
j_gene: TRBJ1-5
CDR3aa: CASSTGNQPQHF

len: 15
v_gene: TRBV6-4
j_gene: TRBJ2-3
CDR3aa: CASSDSSGGTDTQYF

len: 17
v_gene: TRBV5-6
j_gene: TRBJ1-6
CDR3aa: CASSRGRGGARNSPLHF

len: 13
v_gene: TRBV6-5
j_gene: TRBJ2-7
CDR3aa: CASTRGLGGEQYF

len: 15
v_gene: TRBV15
j_gene: TRBJ1-5
CDR3aa: CATSRTKEGFQPQHF

len: 12
v_gene: TRBV5-1
j_gene: TRBJ2-7
CDR3aa: CASGDRNYEQYF

len: 17
v_gene: TRBV5-6
j_gene: TRBJ2-2
CDR3aa: CASSWGLAGMNTGELFF

len: 17
v_gene: TRBV9
j_gene: TRBJ2-7
CDR3aa: CASSVQPVTGARGEQYF

len: 14
v_gene: TRBV9
j_gene: TRBJ1-6
CDR3aa: CASSVIALNSPLHF

len: 13
v_gene: TRBV6-5
j_gene: TRBJ2-7
CDR3aa: CASITTGGYEQYF

len: 12
v_gene: TRBV7-9
j_gene: TRBJ2-7
CDR3aa: CSSSQGAYEQYF

len: 11
v_gene: TRBV12-5
j_gene: NA
CDR3aa: CASGLSTEQYF

len: 13
v_gene: TRBV7-8
j_gene: TRBJ1-1
CDR3aa: CASSLFSDTEAFF

len: 16
v_gene: TRBV9
j_gene: TRBJ2-5
CDR3aa: CASSVDSGGEEETQYF

len: 13
v_gene: TRBV15
j_gene: TRBJ2-5
CDR3aa: CATSVERRQTQYF

len: 16
v_gene: TRBV7-3
j_gene: TRBJ2-1
CDR3aa: CASSLSKAGGYNEQFF

len: 15
v_gene: TRBV7-9
j_gene: TRBJ2-5
CDR3aa: CASKGFLAGAETQYF

len: 12
v_gene: TRBV2
j_gene: TRBJ2-7
CDR3aa: CATRDKSYEQYF

len: 14
v_gene: TRBV19
j_gene: TRBJ1-6
CDR3aa: CASSSPSPFGPLHF

len: 14
v_gene: TRBV2
j_gene: TRBJ1-1
CDR3aa: CASSDGGMNTEAFF

len: 15
v_gene: TRBV5-5
j_gene: TRBJ1-1
CDR3aa: CASSLLAGLNTEAFF

len: 15
v_gene: TRBV12-5
j_gene: TRBJ2-1
CDR3aa: CASGFGSGNHNEQFF

len: 14
v_gene: TRBV30
j_gene: TRBJ1-1
CDR3aa: CAWSEGAGNTEAFF

len: 15
v_gene: TRBV19
j_gene: TRBJ1-1
CDR3aa: CASSIRLDINTEAFF

len: 12
v_gene: TRBV29-1
j_gene: TRBJ2-7
CDR3aa: CSANTGSYEQYF

len: 13
v_gene: TRBV2
j_gene: TRBJ1-2
CDR3aa: CASSRQRNYGYTF

len: 13
v_gene: TRBV19
j_gene: TRBJ1-3
CDR3aa: CASSTLPGNTIYF

len: 15
v_gene: TRBV27
j_gene: TRBJ1-1
CDR3aa: CASSHLTGVNTEAFF

len: 15
v_gene: TRBV5-1
j_gene: TRBJ2-3
CDR3aa: CASSLKGGVADTQYF

len: 13
v_gene: TRBV30
j_gene: TRBJ1-1
CDR3aa: CAWRRGTNTEAFF

len: 19
v_gene: TRBV7-2
j_gene: TRBJ2-3
CDR3aa: CASSLVRWDRGGTGETQYF

len: 14
v_gene: TRBV19
j_gene: TRBJ2-1
CDR3aa: CATEGDPPYNEQFF

len: 15
v_gene: TRBV9
j_gene: TRBJ1-1
CDR3aa: CASSVVSGIFTEAFF

len: 14
v_gene: TRBV5-4
j_gene: TRBJ1-1
CDR3aa: CASSPRTGGTEAFF

len: 13
v_gene: TRBV6-5
j_gene: TRBJ2-7
CDR3aa: CASRDRGPYEQYF

len: 14
v_gene: TRBV18
j_gene: TRBJ2-1
CDR3aa: CASSRDRGRNEQFF

len: 12
v_gene: TRBV6-5
j_gene: TRBJ2-1
CDR3aa: CASKTGVNEQFF

len: 17
v_gene: TRBV5-1
j_gene: TRBJ2-2
CDR3aa: CASSRHPGSGEAGELFF

len: 15
v_gene: TRBV27
j_gene: TRBJ2-1
CDR3aa: CASSRGGLAAENEFF

len: 15
v_gene: TRBV11-2
j_gene: TRBJ1-2
CDR3aa: CASSLSDRVNYGYTF

len: 16
v_gene: TRBV5-4
j_gene: TRBJ2-2
CDR3aa: CASSPGGPTNTGELFF

len: 13
v_gene: TRBV2
j_gene: TRBJ1-1
CDR3aa: CASSKGKDTEAFF

len: 14
v_gene: TRBV13
j_gene: TRBJ1-2
CDR3aa: CASSLGLRGYGYTF

len: 15
v_gene: TRBV19
j_gene: TRBJ1-5
CDR3aa: CASTNYRGSNQPQHF

len: 14
v_gene: TRBV7-9
j_gene: TRBJ2-5
CDR3aa: CASSSTRQEETQYF

len: 15
v_gene: TRBV7-3
j_gene: TRBJ1-2
CDR3aa: CASSLKAGGTGGYTF

len: 14
v_gene: TRBV9
j_gene: TRBJ2-2
CDR3aa: CASSRDTLTGELFF

len: 15
v_gene: TRBV5-1
j_gene: TRBJ2-3
CDR3aa: CASSAAAVSTDTQYF

len: 16
v_gene: TRBV7-9
j_gene: TRBJ2-7
CDR3aa: CASSLGLPSGGYEQYF